This T cell receptor beta chain was found in a study of shared clonotypes between healthy human individuals. Study-level information: Each donor contributed plates that comprised three CD4 naive, three CD4 memory, two CD8 naive and one CD8 memory.

CDR1 and CDR2 from the germline V gene are KGHSH and LQKENI. V was cut by 3 bases and J by 2 bases, with 11 bases left in between. This CDR3 contains 15 residues. Sequencing was performed with immunoSEQ multiplex PCR; in TCRdb, only in-frame clones are kept and a portion is missing. This sample yields roughly 2,500,000 clones, of which roughly 93% are seen a single time; roughly 0.36% belongs to the top ten. The V call is TRBV18, the J call TRBJ1-5, with D uncertain. This clonotype was obtained from a young man in good health. Some clones in this sample may be carry-over from other donors' samples. The sample taken for sequencing was naive CD4+ T cells from PBMCs. Subset in this sample: CD45RA+ positively selected. The CDR3 spells CASSPTAARNQPQHF. The CDR3 nucleotides are TGTGCCAGCTCACCCACGGCGGCGCGCAATCAGCCCCAGCATTTT.